Described below is a single TCR beta chain sequence and its context. This sample is drawn from a study of blood T cell repertoires in COVID-19. Data came from immunoSEQ multiplex PCR; TCRdb stores just in-frame clones and leaves some out. The sample holds under 300,000 clones, roughly 82% seen once. Sample: peripheral blood. The sequence derives from an elderly woman with active or convalescent COVID-19.

Here the CDR3 reads CASSDIGRGQFF. The DNA of the CDR3 is TGTGCCAGCAGTGATATTGGGAGAGGGCAGTTCTTC. The chain has TRBV6-1 and TRBJ2-1; possibly TRBD2 for D (5 bases). This CDR3 region has 12 residues. The germline V gene encodes CDR1 MNHNS and CDR2 SASEGT. V was clipped by 3 bases and J by 12 bases, with 12 bases between them.